The clone carrying this T cell receptor beta chain has a single count. Profiling relied on immunoSEQ multiplex PCR, and the TCRdb table lists in-frame clones only, not all of them. The table lists about 31,000 clones, less than 95% of them singletons. V was pared by 2 bases and J by 2 bases, with 17 bases between. CDR3 length: 17 residues. Germline CDR1 is SGHRS and CDR2 is YFSETQ. This sample was included in a study of T cell changes during pregnancy in multiple sclerosis. The material sequenced was CD8+ T cells from peripheral blood mononuclear cells, taken in the second trimester of pregnancy. The rearrangement joins TRBV5-1 to TRBJ1-3; D not resolved. The origin of this receptor is a female donor with multiple sclerosis, enrolled in a pregnancy study. The CDR3 region is CASSLGTGSFTGNTIYF. The CDR3 bases are TGCGCCAGCAGCTTAGGAACGGGGTCCTTTACTGGAAACACCATATATTTT. Filled out from reference TRBV5-1 and TRBJ1-3, the complete variable domain reads KAGVTQTPRYLIKTRGQQVTLSCSPISGHRSVSWYQQTPGQGLQFLFEYFSETQRNKGNFPGRFSGRQFSNSRSEMNVSTLELGDSALYLCASSLGTGSFTGNTIYFGEGSWLTVV.